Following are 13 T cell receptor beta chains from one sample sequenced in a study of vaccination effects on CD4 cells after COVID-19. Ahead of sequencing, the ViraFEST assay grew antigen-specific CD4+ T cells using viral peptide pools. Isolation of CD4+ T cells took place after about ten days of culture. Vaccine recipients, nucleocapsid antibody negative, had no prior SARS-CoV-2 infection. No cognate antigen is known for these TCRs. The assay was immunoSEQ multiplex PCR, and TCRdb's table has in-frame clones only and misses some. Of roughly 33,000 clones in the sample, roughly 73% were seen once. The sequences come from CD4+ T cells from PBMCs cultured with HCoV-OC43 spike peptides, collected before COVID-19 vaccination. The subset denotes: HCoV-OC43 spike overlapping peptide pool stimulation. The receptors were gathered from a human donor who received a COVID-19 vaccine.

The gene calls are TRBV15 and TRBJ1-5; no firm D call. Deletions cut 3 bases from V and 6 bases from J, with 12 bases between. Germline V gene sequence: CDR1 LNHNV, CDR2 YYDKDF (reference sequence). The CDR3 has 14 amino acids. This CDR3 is CATSRVLSRQPQHF. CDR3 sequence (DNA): TGTGCCACCAGCAGGGTTTTATCTCGTCAGCCCCAGCATTTT.

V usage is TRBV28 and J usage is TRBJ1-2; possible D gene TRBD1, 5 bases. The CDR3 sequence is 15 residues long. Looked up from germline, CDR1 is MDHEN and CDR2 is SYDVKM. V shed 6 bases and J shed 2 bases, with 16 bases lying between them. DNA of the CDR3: TGTGCCAGCAGCCAGGGTGGGGGTACAAACTATGGCTACACCTTC. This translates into CASSQGGGTNYGYTF.

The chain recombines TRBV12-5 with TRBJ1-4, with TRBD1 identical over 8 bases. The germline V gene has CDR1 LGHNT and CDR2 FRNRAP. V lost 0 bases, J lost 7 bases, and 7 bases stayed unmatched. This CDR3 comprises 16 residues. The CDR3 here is CASGLVLSGGVEKLFF. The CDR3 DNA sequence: TGTGCTAGTGGTTTGGTACTGTCAGGGGGCGTTGAAAAACTGTTTTTT.

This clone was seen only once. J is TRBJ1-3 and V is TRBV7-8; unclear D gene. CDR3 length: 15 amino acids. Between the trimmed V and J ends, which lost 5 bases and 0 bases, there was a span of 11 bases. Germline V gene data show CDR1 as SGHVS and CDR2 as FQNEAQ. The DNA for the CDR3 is TGTGCCAGCAGCAAAGACGGTAACTCTGGAAACACCATATATTTT. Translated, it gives CASSKDGNSGNTIYF.

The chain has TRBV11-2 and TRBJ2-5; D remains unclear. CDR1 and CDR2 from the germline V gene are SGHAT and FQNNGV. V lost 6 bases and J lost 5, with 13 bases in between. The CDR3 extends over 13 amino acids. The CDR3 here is CASRRLAWETQYF. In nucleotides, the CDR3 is TGTGCCAGCAGACGACTGGCTTGGGAGACCCAGTACTTC. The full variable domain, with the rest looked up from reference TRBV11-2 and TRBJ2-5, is EAGVAQSPRYKIIEKRQSVAFWCNPISGHATLYWYQQILGQGPKLLIQFQNNGVVDDSQLPKDRFSAERLKGVDSTLKIQPAKLEDSAVYLCASRRLAWETQYFGPGTRLLVL.

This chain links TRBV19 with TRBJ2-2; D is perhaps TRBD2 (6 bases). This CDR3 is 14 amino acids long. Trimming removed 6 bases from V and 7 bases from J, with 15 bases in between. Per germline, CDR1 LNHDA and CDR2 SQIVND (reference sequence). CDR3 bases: TGTGCCAGTAGCATGGCGGGGTCTATCGGGGAGCTGTTTTTT. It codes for CASSMAGSIGELFF.

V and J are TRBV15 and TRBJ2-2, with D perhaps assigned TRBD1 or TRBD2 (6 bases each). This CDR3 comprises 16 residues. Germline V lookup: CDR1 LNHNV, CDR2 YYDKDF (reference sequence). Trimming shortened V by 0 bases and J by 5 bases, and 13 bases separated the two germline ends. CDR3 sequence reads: CATSRDRTGRTGELFF. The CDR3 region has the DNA TGTGCCACCAGCAGAGATCGAACAGGGAGGACCGGGGAGCTGTTTTTT.

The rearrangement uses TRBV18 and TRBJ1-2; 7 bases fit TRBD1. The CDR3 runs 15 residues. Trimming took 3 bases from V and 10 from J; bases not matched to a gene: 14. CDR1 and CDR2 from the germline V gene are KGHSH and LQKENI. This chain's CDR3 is CASSPTTGTVAPYTF. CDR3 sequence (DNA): TGTGCCAGCTCACCGACCACCGGGACAGTGGCGCCCTACACCTTC.

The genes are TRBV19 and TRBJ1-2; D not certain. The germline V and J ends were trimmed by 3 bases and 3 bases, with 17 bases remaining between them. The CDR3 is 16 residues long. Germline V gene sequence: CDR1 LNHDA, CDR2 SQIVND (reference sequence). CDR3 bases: TGTGCCAGTAGTATCTCCGGAGTTGAGGGAGACTATGGCTACACCTTC. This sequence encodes CASSISGVEGDYGYTF. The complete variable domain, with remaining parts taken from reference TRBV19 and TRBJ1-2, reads DGGITQSPKYLFRKEGQNVTLSCEQNLNHDAMYWYRQDPGQGLRLIYYSQIVNDFQKGDIAEGYSVSREKKESFPLTVTSAQKNPTAFYLCASSISGVEGDYGYTFGSGTRLTVV.

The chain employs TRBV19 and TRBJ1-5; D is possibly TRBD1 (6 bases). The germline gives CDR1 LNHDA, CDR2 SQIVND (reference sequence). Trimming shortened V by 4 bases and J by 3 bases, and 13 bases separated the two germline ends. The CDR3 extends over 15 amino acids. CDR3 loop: CASSKGHQTNQPQHF. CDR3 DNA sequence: TGTGCCAGTAGTAAGGGACATCAGACCAATCAGCCCCAGCATTTT.

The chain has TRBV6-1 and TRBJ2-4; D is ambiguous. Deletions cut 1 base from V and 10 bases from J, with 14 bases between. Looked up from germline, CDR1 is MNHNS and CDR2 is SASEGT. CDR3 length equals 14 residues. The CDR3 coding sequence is TGTGCCAGCAGTGAAGGCGTGCTGAAGGGTATTCAGTACTTC. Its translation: CASSEGVLKGIQYF.

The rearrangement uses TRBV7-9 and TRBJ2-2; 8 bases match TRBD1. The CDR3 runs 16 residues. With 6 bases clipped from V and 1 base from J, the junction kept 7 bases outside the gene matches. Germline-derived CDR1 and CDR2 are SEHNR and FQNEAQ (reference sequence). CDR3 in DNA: TGTGCCAGCAGGAGCGACAGGGGCCTGAACACCGGGGAGCTGTTTTTT. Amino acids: CASRSDRGLNTGELFF.

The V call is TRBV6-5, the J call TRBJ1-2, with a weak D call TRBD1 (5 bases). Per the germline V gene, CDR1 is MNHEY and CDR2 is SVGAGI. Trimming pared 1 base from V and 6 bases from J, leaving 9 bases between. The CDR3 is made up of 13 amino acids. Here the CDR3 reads CASSYYRGHGYTF. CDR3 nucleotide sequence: TGTGCCAGCAGTTACTATAGGGGCCATGGCTACACCTTC.